This is a list of T cell receptor beta chains from one sample in a study of identical twins. MiXCR, applied by TCRdb to the 5' RACE reads, yields one record per CDR3 protein. The repertoire holds 690,000 or so distinct CDR3 sequences, with roughly 6% as singletons. The sample consisted of naive T cells sorted from blood. Receptors originate from a man between 18 and 29 years old in good health. CDR3s include the opening cysteine and the closing phenylalanine or tryptophan. The D gene is left open where the match is weak. Rows give clone size only sometimes, using once, few, many, or a class for an expanded clone.

CDR3aa | CDR3nt | j_gene | abundance | d_gene | v_gene
CASSLSGQVDVLTF | TGTGCCAGCAGCTTATCAGGACAGGTCGATGTCCTGACTTTC | TRBJ2-6 | . | TRBD1 | TRBV11-2
CASSSAVGVFSPLHF | TGTGCCAGCAGTTCGGCAGTAGGGGTGTTCTCACCCCTCCACTTT | TRBJ1-6 | many | . | TRBV12-3/TRBV12-4
CASSISPPNTQYF | TGTGCCAGTAGTATTTCGCCCCCCAATACGCAGTATTTT | TRBJ2-3 | . | . | TRBV19
CASSRDSYGYTF | TGTGCCAGCAGCAGGGACAGCTATGGCTACACCTTC | TRBJ1-2 | many | TRBD1 | TRBV5-5
CATSDDTGSTQYF | TGTGCCACCAGTGATGATACAGGGAGTACGCAGTATTTT | TRBJ2-3 | many | . | TRBV24-1
CASSTGDNEQFF | TGTGCCAGCTCAACGGGGGACAATGAGCAGTTCTTC | TRBJ2-1 | many | . | TRBV7-9
CASSTIQGSGETQYF | TGCGCCAGCAGCACTATTCAGGGAAGTGGTGAGACCCAGTACTTC | TRBJ2-5 | many | . | TRBV5-1
CASSFLPGTEHNEQFF | TGTGCCAGCAGCTTTTTGCCCGGGACGGAACACAATGAGCAGTTCTTC | TRBJ2-1 | many | . | TRBV7-9
CTTGRGGTDTQYF | TGCACCACCGGACGAGGGGGCACAGATACGCAGTATTTT | TRBJ2-3 | . | . | TRBV20-1
CASSPTWDRETEAFF | TGTGCCAGCTCACCGACGTGGGACAGGGAGACTGAAGCTTTCTTT | TRBJ1-1 | . | TRBD1 | TRBV18
CAAAIGAGTGDTQYF | TGTGCCGCCGCCATCGGAGCGGGAACCGGAGATACGCAGTATTTT | TRBJ2-3 | . | TRBD2 | TRBV10-3
CASSGRAGWNEQFF | TGTGCCAGCAGCGGGAGGGCCGGTTGGAATGAGCAGTTCTTC | TRBJ2-1 | many | TRBD2 | TRBV28
CSAISRVIDTQYF | TGCAGTGCTATTTCCCGAGTTATAGATACGCAGTATTTT | TRBJ2-3 | . | . | TRBV20-1
CASSRLNEELFF | TGCGCCAGCAGCAGACTGAATGAGGAGCTGTTTTTT | TRBJ2-2 | many | . | TRBV5-1
CASSSESPSPDTQYF | TGTGCCAGCAGCTCCGAAAGCCCTAGCCCCGATACGCAGTATTTT | TRBJ2-3 | . | . | TRBV7-3
CASSYDFFGELFF | TGTGCCAGCAGTTACGATTTCTTCGGGGAGCTGTTTTTT | TRBJ2-2 | few | . | TRBV6-6
CASSSLHF | TGTGCCAGCAGCTCCCTCCACTTT | TRBJ1-6 | . | . | TRBV5-8
CASSFTPGDPKTLGAKNIQYF | TGTGCCAGCAGTTTTACCCCTGGGGACCCGAAAACCCTTGGAGCCAAAAACATTCAGTACTTC | TRBJ2-4 | many | . | TRBV12-3/TRBV12-4
CSARDGGDTTTYEQYF | TGCAGTGCTAGAGACGGGGGGGACACAACAACCTACGAGCAGTACTTC | TRBJ2-7 | few | TRBD2 | TRBV20-1
CASSDRISGANVLTF | TGCGCCAGCAGTGACCGGATCTCTGGGGCCAACGTCCTGACTTTC | TRBJ2-6 | few | . | TRBV10-1
CSVTSGGSYNEQFF | TGCAGCGTTACTAGCGGGGGCTCCTACAATGAGCAGTTCTTC | TRBJ2-1 | . | TRBD2 | TRBV29-1
CASSSTQGARSYNEQFF | TGTGCCAGCAGCTCTACACAGGGGGCCAGATCCTACAATGAGCAGTTCTTC | TRBJ2-1 | few | TRBD1 | TRBV12-3/TRBV12-4
CASSHFRLAGGTDTQYF | TGTGCCAGCAGCCACTTTCGGCTAGCGGGAGGGACAGATACGCAGTATTTT | TRBJ2-3 | . | TRBD2 | TRBV3-1
CSAISRRENTGELFF | TGCAGTGCCATTAGTCGCCGGGAAAATACCGGGGAGCTGTTTTTT | TRBJ2-2 | few | . | TRBV20-1
CSARVGFSETQYF | TGCAGTGCTAGAGTGGGTTTCTCGGAGACCCAGTACTTC | TRBJ2-5 | . | . | TRBV20-1
CASSSRDRATNEQFF | TGCGCCAGCAGCTCCCGGGACAGGGCCACCAATGAGCAGTTCTTC | TRBJ2-1 | many | TRBD1 | TRBV5-1